Presented here are 5 T cell receptor beta chains from one specimen sequenced in a study of blood T cell repertoires in COVID-19. TCRdb's table, derived via immunoSEQ multiplex PCR, lists solely in-frame clones and lacks some. The sample carries around 310,000 clones, around 90% recorded once. Material: peripheral blood. The receptors here all came from a woman aged 40 to 50 with COVID-19, enrolled during active disease.

CDR3 in amino acids: CASSPLGPAFF. CDR3 coding DNA: TGTGCCAGCAGCCCTCTTGGCCCAGCTTTCTTT. The chain couples TRBV28 to TRBJ1-1; D not resolved. V dropped 6 bases and J dropped 10 bases, with 12 bases sitting between them. The CDR3 contains 11 residues. Germline assignment: CDR1 MDHEN and CDR2 SYDVKM.

The V call is TRBV6-5, the J call TRBJ2-7, with D perhaps TRBD2 (6 bases). The CDR3 runs 14 residues. With 2 bases removed from V and 5 bases from J, the gap between germline ends came to 13 bases. The germline gives CDR1 MNHEY, CDR2 SVGAGI. CDR3 region: CASSYVGRGDEQYF. CDR3 DNA: TGTGCCAGCAGTTACGTCGGGAGAGGGGACGAGCAGTACTTC.

This sequence joins TRBV4-1 and TRBJ1-2; TRBD1 is a possible D gene (5 bases). In germline, CDR1 is MGHRA, CDR2 YSYEKL. Trimming took 3 bases from V and 0 from J, leaving 8 bases between them. This CDR3 spans 14 amino acids. The CDR3 coding sequence is TGCGCCAGCAGCCAGACAGCAGCTAACTATGGCTACACCTTC. This translates into CASSQTAANYGYTF.

This sequence joins TRBV7-2 and TRBJ1-1; a weak D match, TRBD1 (5 bases). V was trimmed by 8 bases and J by 11 bases, leaving 24 bases between them. Germline CDR1 is SGHTA and CDR2 is FQGNSA. The CDR3 has 14 amino acids. For the CDR3, the DNA is TGTGCCAGCCCGTTTCCATCCCCGACAGTTTTGGCTTTCTTT. It specifies CASPFPSPTVLAFF.

In the case of this clone: The sample holds other DNA sequences that translate to the same CDR3. The CDR3 loop reads CAWSRDSGSGNTIYF. In DNA form, the CDR3 reads TGTGCCTGGAGTCGGGACTCCGGCTCTGGAAACACCATATATTTT. V usage is TRBV30 and J usage is TRBJ1-3; D may be TRBD1 (5 bases). Germline CDR1 and CDR2: GTSNPN and SVGIG (reference sequence). V was clipped by 2 bases and J by 0 bases, with 11 bases between them. This CDR3 comprises 15 residues.